This TCR beta chain was retrieved from a study of blood T cell repertoires in COVID-19. Study as a whole: T cells, B-cell-depleted T cells, or PBMCs supplied cDNA or gDNA.

The germline CDR1 and CDR2 sequences are LNHNV and YYDKDF (reference sequence). This CDR3 is built from 13 residues. Trimming stripped 1 base from V and 1 base from J, with 2 bases between. The data were produced by immunoSEQ multiplex PCR, yet TCRdb's version contains in-frame clones alone and is incomplete. There are over 200,000 clones in the sample; around four fifths occur only once, and about 9% lies in the top ten. V and J are TRBV15 and TRBJ1-3; no clear D gene. The sequence derives from a middle-aged man with active or convalescent COVID-19. Sequencing input: peripheral blood. The CDR3, as DNA: TGTGCCACCAGCAGAGCATCTGGAAACACCATATATTTT. Protein sequence: CATSRASGNTIYF.